This T cell receptor beta chain was captured by sequencing in a study of Ad26.COV2.S vaccination and SARS-CoV-2 variants. On the study more broadly: The trial was COV1001 and the donor's arm was Ad26.COV2.S. Administration of Ad26.COV2.S was intramuscular, either once or twice 56 days apart. The study's findings and limits: The authors reported substantial breadth in spike-specific CD8+ and CD4+ T cell responses after vaccination.

Specified treatment: roughly 19 received Ad26.COV2.S at low or high dose, single or two shots; about 5 received placebo; per-sample allocation not given. Following the first vaccine or placebo injection, samples were taken on day 63. Vaccination used an Ad26 vector expressing Wuhan-strain SARS-CoV-2 spike. About this clone itself: Antigen: not known.

TCRdb's copy holds only in-frame clones and misses some; the assay was immunoSEQ multiplex PCR. The sample shows about 350,000 clones, approximately 86% of them seen only once. The receptor's source is a person between 18 and 60 years old who received the Ad26.COV2.S COVID-19 vaccine or a placebo. The sample was peripheral blood, taken in a trial of Ad26.COV2.S vaccine versus placebo.

CDR3 residues: CASRGGRTGGSYGYTF. CDR3 bases: TGTGCCAGCCGGGGGGGCCGAACAGGGGGCAGCTATGGCTACACCTTC. V gene TRBV28 combines with J gene TRBJ1-2; 9 nucleotides align to TRBD1. This CDR3 has 16 residues. The V gene's germline CDR1 is MDHEN and CDR2 SYDVKM. V lost 8 bases and J lost 4; bases outside the gene matches: 14.